This T cell receptor beta chain came from a study of long-term antiretroviral therapy in people with HIV. Study outcomes and limitations: All time points showed a repertoire dominated by clones expanded before ART. When set beside controls, HIV repertoires had CDR3 length ranges that were narrower. Records did not include ART adherence, viral resistance or therapy changes.

From each donor, at least one pre-ART PBMC sample and at least two post-ART PBMC samples were obtained. There are 13 residues in the CDR3. V was pared by 4 bases and J by 4 bases, with 10 bases between. Germline assignment: CDR1 MNHNS and CDR2 SASEGT. The run of the v3.0 immunoSEQ assay was at survey level. TCRdb's table, derived via immunoSEQ multiplex PCR, lists solely in-frame clones and lacks some. Of about 43,000 clones in the sample, 85% to 95% were seen once. For this clone: What it binds is not known.

This TCR was sampled from a man aged 25-45 years with HIV. The chain joins TRBV6-1 to TRBJ1-1; unclear D gene. The sample here was unsorted PBMCs, taken almost 9.5 years after starting antiretroviral therapy. CDR3 region: CASSALRGTEAFF. CDR3 nucleotide sequence: TGTGCCAGCAGTGCATTACGGGGCACTGAAGCTTTCTTT.